This TCR beta chain emerged from a study of blood T cell repertoires in COVID-19. The protocol was immunoSEQ multiplex PCR, while the TCRdb copy is restricted to in-frame clones and leaves out a portion. The sample holds 95,000 to 110,000 clones, roughly 87% seen once. The CDR3 spans 15 residues. V lost 4 bases to trimming and J lost 1 base, with 9 bases between them. The V gene's germline CDR1 is SGDLS and CDR2 YYNGEE. The TCR originated in a human donor in a cohort sampled during active COVID-19. Sample: peripheral blood. J is TRBJ2-6 and V is TRBV9; TRBD1 is a possible D gene (5 bases). The CDR3 region is CASSLQGSGANVLTF. The CDR3 bases are TGTGCCAGCAGCCTCCAGGGTTCTGGGGCCAACGTCCTGACTTTC.